This T cell receptor (beta chain) stems from a study of blood T cell repertoires in COVID-19 (dated by TCRdb to the early 2020s). At the level of the whole study: Samples covering the acute and convalescent phases of COVID-19 were provided by collaborators in the United States, Italy and Spain. The prospective study material was composed of cDNA or gDNA derived from T cells, B-cell-depleted T cells, or PBMCs. The dataset comprised deeply sampled blood TCRbeta repertoires from subjects exposed to, actively infected with, or recovered from COVID-19. The repertoires were released in a freely available public database meant as a resource for research on the immune response to SARS-CoV-2. The samples were drawn from the first 160 participants of the ongoing ImmuneRACE study and from 950 to 1,500 subjects provided by 6 global collaborators. The sample metadata nearly always contained a de-identified subject ID, COVID-19 status, age in years and sex. HLA class I and class II types, where available, came from metadata supplied by the sample provider rather than from assay-based typing. General conclusions and limits of the study: How much clinical and demographic metadata was included differed by source and by participant, and the metadata was provided uncurated.

Collaborating institutions collected whole blood in K2EDTA tubes following their own protocols. For TCRbeta analysis, collaborator samples were shipped as frozen whole blood, as isolated PBMCs, or as DNA extracted from either sample type. This clone appeared a single time. Its cognate antigen has yet to be identified. Base qualities are not provided; no much larger clone lies one nucleotide away. Ends trimmed: V by 2 bases, J by 2 bases; bases unmatched to a gene: 5. Inclusive of the bounding cysteine and phenylalanine, the CDR3 is 15 residues long. Only the CDR3 region is kept as DNA, spanning 45 bases read in frame from base 1. Sequences SGHTA (CDR1) and FQGNSA (CDR2) are obtained from the germline V gene. TCRbeta CDR3 regions were amplified from genomic DNA using the immunoSEQ Assay, a bias-controlled multiplex PCR. For the original study's pipeline: The number of nucleated cells in each sample was estimated from the amplification of reference gene primers within the assay. To quantify the absolute abundance of each unique TCRbeta CDR3 rearrangement, sequence reads were collapsed and filtered. Productive Simpson clonality was computed per sample as the square root of Simpson's diversity index over productive rearrangements. TCRdb obtained this table from immuneACCESS and retained in-frame rearrangements with V and J assigned. These tables miss some clones; where compared with another copy, unresolved V genes account for less than half of the shortfall, and the remainder is unexplained. D and trimming were read from the DNA, whereas the V and J calls and clone size are those reported in that table. Counted in this sample were 120,000 or so clones; about 80% of them appeared once. The top ten hold more than 20% of the sample.

The sequencing sample was made of peripheral blood. The sequence was collected from a human donor in a cohort sampled during active COVID-19. The receptor chain draws on TRBV7-2 and TRBJ2-7, with 8 central nucleotides matching TRBD1. The nucleotides are TGTGCCAGCAGCTTATATCCGGGACAGGCCTACGAGCAGTACTTC. Translated, it gives CASSLYPGQAYEQYF.